This T cell receptor (beta chain) originates from a study of T cell responses to AZD1222 COVID-19 vaccine. About the research overall: Recipients boosted at about 4 weeks or about 12 weeks are pooled. Study observations and caveats: Most donors were white British, females outnumbered males, and clonal diversity was possibly underestimated.

About this clone: Its target is unknown.

TCRdb's copy holds only in-frame clones and misses some; the assay was immunoSEQ multiplex PCR. The repertoire has 85,000 to 130,000 clones, approximately 88% of them found once; the top ten carry more than 6.5%. Germline CDR1 and CDR2: LGHDT and YNNKEL (reference sequence). The CDR3 loop spans 16 amino acids. The ends were cut back, 1 base at V and 0 bases at J, with 10 bases in the middle. The sequences come from peripheral blood, collected on day 0 of AZD1222 vaccination. V usage is TRBV3-1 (or the pseudogene TRBV3-2) and J usage is TRBJ1-3; a weak D match, TRBD1 (5 bases). This clonotype originated in an adult in good health. CDR3 protein: CASSQVTGPSGNTIYF. CDR3 bases: TGTGCCAGCAGCCAAGTCACGGGGCCCTCTGGAAACACCATATATTTT.